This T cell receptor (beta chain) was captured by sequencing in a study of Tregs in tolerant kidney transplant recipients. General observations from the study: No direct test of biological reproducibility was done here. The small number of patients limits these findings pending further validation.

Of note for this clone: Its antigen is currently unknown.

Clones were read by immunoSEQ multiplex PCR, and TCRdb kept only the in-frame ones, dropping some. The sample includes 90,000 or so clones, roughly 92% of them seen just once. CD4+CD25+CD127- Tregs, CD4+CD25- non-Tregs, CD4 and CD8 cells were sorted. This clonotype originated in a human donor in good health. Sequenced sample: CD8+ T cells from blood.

This CDR3 reads CASSQEWGNTEAFF. The CDR3 region has the DNA TGCGCCAGCAGCCAAGAATGGGGGAACACTGAAGCTTTCTTT. The chain has TRBV4-1 and TRBJ1-1; D call uncertain. Per germline, CDR1 MGHRA and CDR2 YSYEKL. The V gene lost 0 bases and the J gene lost 1 base, with 6 bases spanning the gap. This CDR3 has 14 residues.